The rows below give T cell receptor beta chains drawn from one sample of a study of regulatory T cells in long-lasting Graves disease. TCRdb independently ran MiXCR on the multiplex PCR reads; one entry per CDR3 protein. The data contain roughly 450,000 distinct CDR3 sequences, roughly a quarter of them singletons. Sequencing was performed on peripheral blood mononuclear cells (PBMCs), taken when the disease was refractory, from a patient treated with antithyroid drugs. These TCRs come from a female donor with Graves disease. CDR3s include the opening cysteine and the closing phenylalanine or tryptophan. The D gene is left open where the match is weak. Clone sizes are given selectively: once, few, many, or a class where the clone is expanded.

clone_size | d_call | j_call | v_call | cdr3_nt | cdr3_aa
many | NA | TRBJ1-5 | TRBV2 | TGTGCCAGCAAAGATCGGGGCAATCAGCCCCAGCATTTT | CASKDRGNQPQHF
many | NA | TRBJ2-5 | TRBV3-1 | TGTGCCAGCAGCCAAGATGCGTGGGAGACCCAGTACTTC | CASSQDAWETQYF
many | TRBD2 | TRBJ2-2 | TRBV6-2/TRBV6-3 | TGTGCCAGCAGTACTCCGGGACTAGCGGCCGGGGAGCTGTTTTTT | CASSTPGLAAGELFF
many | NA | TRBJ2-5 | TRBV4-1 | TGCGCCAGCAGCCAAGCGGGCGCAGGGGGGGAGACCCAGTACTTC | CASSQAGAGGETQYF
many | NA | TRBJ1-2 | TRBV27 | TGTGCCAGCAGTCCGGCACAGGGTTATGGCGGCTACACCTTC | CASSPAQGYGGYTF
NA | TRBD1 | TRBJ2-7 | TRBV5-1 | TGCGCCAGCAGCTTGATGGGGACAGGGGGCTACGAGCAGTACTTC | CASSLMGTGGYEQYF
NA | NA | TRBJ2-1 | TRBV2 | TGTGCCAGCAGCCCCGACAATGAGCAGTTCTTC | CASSPDNEQFF
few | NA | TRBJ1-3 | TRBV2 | TGTGCCAGCACTCAGGCAGCTTACTCTGGAAACACCATATATTTT | CASTQAAYSGNTIYF
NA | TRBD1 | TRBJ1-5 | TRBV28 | TGTGCCAGCAGTCCGGAGCAGGGGGTCAATCAGCCCCAGCATTTT | CASSPEQGVNQPQHF
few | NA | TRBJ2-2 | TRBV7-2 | TGTGCCAGCAGCTGGGGCTCCGGGGAGCTGTTTTTT | CASSWGSGELFF
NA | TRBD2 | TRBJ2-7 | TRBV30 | TGTGCCTGTCGGACTAGCGGGAGTAACGAGCAGTACTTC | CACRTSGSNEQYF
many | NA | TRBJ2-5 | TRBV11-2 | TGTGCCAGCAGCTTAGAATCTAGTGTAGAGACCCAGTACTTC | CASSLESSVETQYF
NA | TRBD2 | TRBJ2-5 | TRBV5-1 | TGCGCCAGCAGCTTGAGAGGGTTAGCTAGCGGGAGCGCGGAGACCCAGTACTTC | CASSLRGLASGSAETQYF
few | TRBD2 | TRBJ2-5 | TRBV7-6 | TGTGCCAGCAGCTCCGATCCCCAAACTAGCGGGACGCCAGAGACCCAGTACTTC | CASSSDPQTSGTPETQYF
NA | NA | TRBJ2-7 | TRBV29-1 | TGCAGCGTTGAATCGGAGGGACTCTCCTACGAGCAGTACTTC | CSVESEGLSYEQYF
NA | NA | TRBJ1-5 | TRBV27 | TGTGCCAGCAGGACTTCAGGACTTAATCAGCCCCAGCATTTT | CASRTSGLNQPQHF
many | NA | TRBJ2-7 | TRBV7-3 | TGTGCCAGCAGCCAGGGACAACTTTTTGAGCAGTACTTC | CASSQGQLFEQYF
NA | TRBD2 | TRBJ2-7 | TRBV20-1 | TGCAGTGCTAGAGGAGTGCTCTTTGGGAGGGACTCCTACGAGCAGTACTTC | CSARGVLFGRDSYEQYF
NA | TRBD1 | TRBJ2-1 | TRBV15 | TGTGCCACCAGCAGAGAAGGGACAGGGAGGTATGAGCAGTTCTTC | CATSREGTGRYEQFF
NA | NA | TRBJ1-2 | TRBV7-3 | TGTGCCAGCAGCTTAAGCGCGGGGGACGCCTATGGCTACACCTTC | CASSLSAGDAYGYTF
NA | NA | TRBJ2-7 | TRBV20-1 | TGCAGTGCTAGAGCGACTAGAACCTACGAGCAGTACTTC | CSARATRTYEQYF
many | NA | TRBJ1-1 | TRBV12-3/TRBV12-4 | TGTGCCAGCAGTAAGAGACCTGGTACTGAAGCTTTCTTT | CASSKRPGTEAFF
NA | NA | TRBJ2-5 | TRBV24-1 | TGTGCCACCAGTGAACCCGGACCCACGGAGACCCAGTACTTC | CATSEPGPTETQYF
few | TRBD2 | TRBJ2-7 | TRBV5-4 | TGTGCCAGCAGCTCTAGCGGGGGGGTGGGAATCTACGAGCAGTACTTC | CASSSSGGVGIYEQYF
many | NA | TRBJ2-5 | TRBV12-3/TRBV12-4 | TGTGCCAGCAGTATGTACAGAGGAGAGACCCAGTACTTC | CASSMYRGETQYF
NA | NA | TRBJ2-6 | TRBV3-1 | TGTGCCAGCAGCCAAGATCTCCTGAGCTCTGGGGCCAACGTCCTGACTTTC | CASSQDLLSSGANVLTF
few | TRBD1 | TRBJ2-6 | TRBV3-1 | TGTGCCAGCAGCCAGGGAGACAGGGCCGGGGCCAACGTCCTGACTTTC | CASSQGDRAGANVLTF
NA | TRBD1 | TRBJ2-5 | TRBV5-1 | TGCGCCAGCAGCTTTAGGACAGGGAGAGAGACCCAGTACTTC | CASSFRTGRETQYF
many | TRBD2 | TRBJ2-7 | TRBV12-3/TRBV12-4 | TGTGCCAGCAGTTCCAGCTTTTGGAGGGAGGGCTACGAGCAGTACTTC | CASSSSFWREGYEQYF
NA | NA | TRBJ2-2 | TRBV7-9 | TGTGCCAGCAGCGTGGACGCGTCCACCGGGGAGCTGTTTTTT | CASSVDASTGELFF
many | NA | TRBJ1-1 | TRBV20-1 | TGCAGTGCTAGAGCCCAGCTGCTGAACACTGAAGCTTTCTTT | CSARAQLLNTEAFF
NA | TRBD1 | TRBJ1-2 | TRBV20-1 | TGCAGTGCTAAGGCCGGGACAGCTACTAACTATGGCTACACCTTC | CSAKAGTATNYGYTF
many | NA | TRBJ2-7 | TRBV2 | TGTGCCAGCAGGGCTAACGTCGTAGGGGAGCAGTACTTC | CASRANVVGEQYF
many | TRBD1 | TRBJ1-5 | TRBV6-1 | TGTGCCAGCACCGGCCCGTCGACAGGGTGGAGCAATCAGCCCCAGCATTTT | CASTGPSTGWSNQPQHF
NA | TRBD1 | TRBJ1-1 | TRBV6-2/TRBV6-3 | TGTGCCAGCAGTTACCCCACGACAGGGGGTTTGAACACTGAAGCTTTCTTT | CASSYPTTGGLNTEAFF
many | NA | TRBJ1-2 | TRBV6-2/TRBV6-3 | TGTGCCAGCAGTTACGGGACAAACTATGGCTACACCTTC | CASSYGTNYGYTF